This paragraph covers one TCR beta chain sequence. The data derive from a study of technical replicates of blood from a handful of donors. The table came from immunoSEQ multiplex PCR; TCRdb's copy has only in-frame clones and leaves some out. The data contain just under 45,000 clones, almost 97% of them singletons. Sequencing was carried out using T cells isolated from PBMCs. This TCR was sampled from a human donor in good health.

CDR3 nucleotides: TGTGCCAGCATCCCAGGACTAGCGGGAGATACGCAGTATTTT. Protein sequence: CASIPGLAGDTQYF. The V and J genes are TRBV6-1 and TRBJ2-3; 11 bases fit TRBD2. Losses at the gene ends were 7 bases for V and 5 bases for J; bases not matched to a gene: 5. This CDR3 has 14 residues. Germline V gene sequence: CDR1 MNHNS, CDR2 SASEGT.